This entry lists 29 T cell receptor beta chains sequenced from one sample in a study of CD8 T cells in Susac syndrome. It was with random hexamers that roughly 0.5 to 1 ug RNA was reverse transcribed. TCRdb ran MiXCR on the immunoSEQ multiplex PCR reads and lists one entry per CDR3 protein. Among 160,000 or so distinct CDR3 sequences listed, roughly 94% were seen once. The sample was CD8+ T cells from PBMCs. All receptors derive from a human donor with multiple sclerosis.

The chain uses TRBV5-6 and TRBJ2-7, with D perhaps matching TRBD2 (6 bases). Per germline, CDR1 SGHDT and CDR2 YYEEEE. Trimming pared 0 bases from V and 5 bases from J, leaving 12 bases between. The CDR3 loop spans 14 amino acids. The CDR3 DNA follows: TGTGCCAGCAGCTTGGCGGCGGGAACCGACGAGCAGTACTTC. Translation: CASSLAAGTDEQYF.

This chain uses TRBV7-9 with TRBJ1-2; weak D call: TRBD1 (5 bases). From germline, CDR1 is SEHNR and CDR2 FQNEAQ (reference sequence). This CDR3 contains 13 residues. Trimming took 4 bases from V and 5 from J, leaving 11 bases between them. The CDR3 spells CASSSPSGYGYTF. For the CDR3, the DNA is TGTGCCAGCAGCTCCCCCTCAGGGTATGGCTACACCTTC.

The chain carries TRBV7-9 and TRBJ2-7; TRBD1 agrees at 11 bases. Per the germline V gene, CDR1 is SEHNR and CDR2 is FQNEAQ (reference sequence). The CDR3 has 15 amino acids. V dropped 4 bases and J dropped 1; count of bases not matched to a gene: 3. CDR3 sequence reads: CASSSGTGGSYEQYF. The CDR3 region has the DNA TGTGCCAGCAGCTCCGGGACAGGGGGTTCCTACGAGCAGTACTTC.

The gene calls are TRBV27 and TRBJ2-7; no definite D call. The CDR3 is made up of 14 amino acids. Deletions cut 3 bases from V and 3 bases from J, with 12 bases between. Germline loops: CDR1 MNHEY, CDR2 SMNVEV (reference sequence). The CDR3 DNA follows: TGTGCCAGCAGTTTGGGGTGGCTGATCTACGAGCAGTACTTC. It codes for CASSLGWLIYEQYF.

The chain couples TRBV27 to TRBJ2-6; D may match TRBD1 or TRBD2 (5 bases each). The CDR3 consists of 16 residues. Germline V gene data show CDR1 as MNHEY and CDR2 as SMNVEV (reference sequence). V shed 6 bases and J shed 0 bases, with 12 bases lying between them. Here the CDR3 DNA reads TGTGCCAGCAGCCGGGGCCCAGGCTCTGGGGCCAACGTCCTGACTTTC. Amino acid sequence: CASSRGPGSGANVLTF.

V usage is TRBV20-1 and J usage is TRBJ1-2; no clear D. Germline assignment: CDR1 DFQATT and CDR2 SNEGSKA (reference sequence). Trimming shortened V by 0 bases and J by 0 bases, and 11 bases separated the two germline ends. The CDR3 extends over 15 amino acids. CDR3 DNA: TGCAGTGCTAGAGATAAGTCAGCGACTAACTATGGCTACACCTTC. Protein product: CSARDKSATNYGYTF.

The V call is TRBV9, the J call TRBJ2-7, with 7 bases identical to TRBD2. The germline V gene has CDR1 SGDLS and CDR2 YYNGEE. This CDR3 comprises 14 residues. Trimming cost V 6 bases and J 0 bases; bases outside gene matches: 6. This chain's CDR3 is CASNLGGDSYEQYF. For the CDR3, the DNA is TGTGCCAGCAACCTTGGGGGGGACTCCTACGAGCAGTACTTC.

This chain connects TRBV12-5 to TRBJ2-3; unclear D gene. V was pared by 4 bases and J by 0 bases, with 5 bases between. CDR3 size: 13 residues. CDR1 is LGHNT, CDR2 FRNRAP, per germline. The CDR3 coding sequence is TGTGCTAGTGGTTGGAGCAGCACAGATACGCAGTATTTT. Translated, it gives CASGWSSTDTQYF.

J is TRBJ1-2 and V is TRBV7-9; a weak D match, TRBD1 (5 bases). CDR3 length: 14 amino acids. Trimming cost V 0 bases and J 4 bases, with 9 bases left between them. The germline gives CDR1 SEHNR, CDR2 FQNEAQ (reference sequence). The CDR3 DNA reads as TGTGCCAGCAGCTTAGCGACAGACCTCTATGGCTACACCTTC. This codes for CASSLATDLYGYTF.

This sequence joins TRBV7-2 and TRBJ2-7, with D maybe TRBD1 (6 bases). Germline V gene lookup returns CDR1 SGHTA and CDR2 FQGNSA. V gave up 2 bases and J gave up 2 bases, with 16 bases separating them. The CDR3 contains 16 residues. The CDR3 sequence is CASSLNGQIKPYEQYF. The CDR3, as DNA: TGTGCCAGCAGCTTAAACGGACAGATAAAACCCTACGAGCAGTACTTC.

The gene calls are TRBV7-9 and TRBJ1-2; weak D call: TRBD1 (6 bases). CDR3 length: 14 residues. Trimming removed 5 bases at V and 4 bases at J, with 14 bases between. The germline V gene has CDR1 SEHNR and CDR2 FQNEAQ (reference sequence). The CDR3 spells CASSGNRAGYGYTF. CDR3 DNA: TGTGCCAGCAGCGGGAACAGGGCAGGCTATGGCTACACCTTC.

The chain employs TRBV30 and TRBJ1-2; D call uncertain. The CDR3 has 17 residues. CDR1 is GTSNPN, CDR2 SVGIG, per germline (reference sequence). V lost 2 bases, J lost 0 bases, and 19 bases lay in between. The DNA of the CDR3 is TGTGCCTGGAGTCCCGAGGGCAGAAACCGAGCTAACTATGGCTACACCTTC. Encoded protein: CAWSPEGRNRANYGYTF. Combining the CDR3 with reference TRBV30 and TRBJ1-2 gives the whole variable domain SQTIHQWPATLVQPVGSPLSLECTVEGTSNPNLYWYRQAAGRGLQLLFYSVGIGQISSEVPQNLSASRPQDRQFILSSKKLLLSDSGFYLCAWSPEGRNRANYGYTFGSGTRLTVV.

The chain is built from TRBV9 and TRBJ1-5; TRBD1 aligns across 7 bases. Germline-derived CDR1 and CDR2 are SGDLS and YYNGEE. After removal of 0 bases from V and 3 bases from J, the junction contained 3 bases not matched to a gene. The CDR3 runs 15 residues. In DNA form, the CDR3 reads TGTGCCAGCAGCGTAGGAGGGGGCGTCAATCAGCCCCAGCATTTT. Encoded protein: CASSVGGGVNQPQHF.

This clonotype was counted a single time. This chain connects TRBV4-1 to TRBJ1-2, with D possibly matching TRBD1 (5 bases). CDR3 length equals 14 residues. CDR1 is MGHRA and CDR2 is YSYEKL in the germline V gene. Trimming removed 1 base at V and 8 bases at J, with 14 bases between. CDR3 amino acids: CASSQGQSGGGYTF. CDR3 DNA: TGCGCCAGCAGCCAAGGACAGAGTGGCGGGGGCTACACCTTC.

This chain uses TRBV5-4 with TRBJ1-1; no clear D. Germline V gene sequence: CDR1 SGHNT, CDR2 YYREEE (reference sequence). There are 15 residues in the CDR3. Trimming took 0 bases from V and 3 from J, leaving 12 bases between them. The CDR3 loop is CASSLGRGQYTEAFF. CDR3 coding DNA: TGTGCCAGCAGCTTGGGGCGTGGGCAGTACACTGAAGCTTTCTTT.

The chain employs TRBV24-1 and TRBJ1-1, with no clear D. This CDR3 region has 11 residues. CDR1 KGHDR and CDR2 SFDVKD come from the germline V gene. V was trimmed by 9 bases and J by 6 bases, leaving 10 bases between them. CDR3 sequence (DNA): TGTGCCACCTCCGCTGGGGCTGAAGCTTTCTTT. Encoded protein: CATSAGAEAFF.

The chain combines TRBV29-1 with TRBJ2-1; the D is unclear. Germline CDR1 is SQVTM and CDR2 is ANQGSEA. With 2 bases removed from V and 4 bases from J, the gap between germline ends came to 6 bases. The CDR3 is made up of 12 amino acids. This CDR3 reads CSVEWRYNEQFF. The CDR3 DNA sequence: TGCAGCGTTGAATGGCGATACAATGAGCAGTTCTTC.

The gene calls are TRBV30 and TRBJ2-3, with 11 bases fitting TRBD2. Germline lookup yields CDR1 GTSNPN and CDR2 SVGIG (reference sequence). V dropped 0 bases and J dropped 0; count of bases not matched to a gene: 14. The length of the CDR3 is 20 residues. CDR3 in DNA: TGTGCCTGGAGTGTAGGGCCTAGCGGGGGGCCCCTTTCTAGCACAGATACGCAGTATTTT. Protein sequence: CAWSVGPSGGPLSSTDTQYF.

V is TRBV2 and J is TRBJ1-1; D gene ambiguous. Germline V gene data show CDR1 as SNHLY and CDR2 as FYNNEI. The CDR3 sequence is 15 residues long. Trimming removed 0 bases at V and 1 base at J, with 9 bases between. The CDR3: CASSEARARNTEAFF. The CDR3 bases are TGTGCCAGCAGTGAAGCCCGGGCCAGGAACACTGAAGCTTTCTTT.

The rearrangement uses TRBV29-1 and TRBJ2-1; TRBD1 matches 10 bases. The length of the CDR3 is 14 residues. Trimming at V came to 3 bases and at J to 8 bases, leaving 7 bases not matched to a gene. Germline lookup yields CDR1 SQVTM and CDR2 ANQGSEA. This CDR3 reads CSVEGTGVFDEQFF. The CDR3 DNA is TGCAGCGTTGAGGGGACAGGGGTTTTCGATGAGCAGTTCTTC.

The genes are TRBV9 and TRBJ2-2; 7 positions match TRBD1. The germline V gene has CDR1 SGDLS and CDR2 YYNGEE. V lost 5 bases, J lost 1 base, and 5 bases stayed unmatched. The CDR3 extends over 15 amino acids. DNA of the CDR3: TGTGCCAGCAGTCCACGACAGGGGAACACCGGGGAGCTGTTTTTT. Amino acids: CASSPRQGNTGELFF.

This chain uses TRBV7-8 with TRBJ2-6, with 7 bases aligning to TRBD1. The germline V gene has CDR1 SGHVS and CDR2 FQNEAQ. The CDR3 runs to 19 residues. With V trimmed by 4 bases and J by 0 bases, 12 bases remained unmatched. In DNA form, the CDR3 reads TGTGCCAGCAGCTCCCGGTGGGCAGGGGGAAACTCTGGGGCCAACGTCCTGACTTTC. Translated, it gives CASSSRWAGGNSGANVLTF.

The gene calls are TRBV20-1 and TRBJ2-7; tentatively, D is TRBD2 (6 bases). This CDR3 is 14 amino acids long. Germline CDR1 and CDR2: DFQATT and SNEGSKA (reference sequence). CDR3 protein: CSVRDSGTNYEQYF. CDR3 bases: TGCAGCGTTCGGGATAGCGGAACTAACTACGAGCAGTACTTC.

V is TRBV10-3 and J is TRBJ2-5; D may be TRBD2 (6 bases). The germline V gene encodes CDR1 ENHRY and CDR2 SYGVKD. The CDR3 is 18 amino acids. Trimming shortened V by 2 bases and J by 1 base, and 20 bases separated the two germline ends. CDR3 amino acids: CAISERAQGGASQETQYF. For the CDR3, the DNA is TGTGCCATCAGTGAGAGAGCCCAGGGAGGAGCGAGCCAAGAGACCCAGTACTTC.

The chain carries TRBV15 and TRBJ2-7, with TRBD1 matching over 10 bases. V dropped 5 bases and J dropped 6; count of bases not matched to a gene: 10. This CDR3 is built from 15 residues. From germline, CDR1 is LNHNV and CDR2 YYDKDF (reference sequence). This chain's CDR3 is CATSRDRGLRIEQYF. The CDR3 DNA reads as TGTGCCACCAGCCGCGACAGGGGGCTTAGAATCGAGCAGTACTTC.

The genes are TRBV3-1 and TRBJ2-5; weak D call: TRBD2 (5 bases). Trimming pared 4 bases from V and 4 bases from J, leaving 25 bases between. This CDR3 is built from 18 residues. Germline lookup yields CDR1 LGHDT and CDR2 YNNKEL (reference sequence). The CDR3 loop reads CASSPYHAEVRPRETQYF. Here the CDR3 DNA reads TGTGCCAGCAGCCCATATCATGCGGAGGTCCGGCCCCGAGAGACCCAGTACTTC.

The chain uses TRBV2 and TRBJ2-5; D possibly matches TRBD1 or TRBD2 (5 bases each). Trimming stripped 5 bases from V and 4 bases from J, with 14 bases between. This CDR3 is built from 14 residues. Germline values: CDR1 SNHLY, CDR2 FYNNEI. CDR3 in DNA: TGTGCCAGCAGTCCTACTCTGGGGGTAGAGACCCAGTACTTC. This translates into CASSPTLGVETQYF.

V is TRBV9 and J is TRBJ1-2; D gene unclear. Germline V gene sequence: CDR1 SGDLS, CDR2 YYNGEE. Trimming stripped 6 bases from V and 7 bases from J, with 7 bases between. The CDR3 consists of 10 residues. The CDR3 is CASKGVGYTF. CDR3 sequence (DNA): TGTGCCAGCAAGGGAGTTGGCTACACCTTC.

This rearrangement joins TRBV11-2 to TRBJ2-2; no clear D. The germline V gene has CDR1 SGHAT and CDR2 FQNNGV. The length of the CDR3 is 13 residues. Trimming took 8 bases from V and 3 from J, leaving 10 bases between them. The CDR3 DNA reads as TGTGCCAGCCGCACCCTGGACACCGGGGAGCTGTTTTTT. It yields the protein CASRTLDTGELFF.